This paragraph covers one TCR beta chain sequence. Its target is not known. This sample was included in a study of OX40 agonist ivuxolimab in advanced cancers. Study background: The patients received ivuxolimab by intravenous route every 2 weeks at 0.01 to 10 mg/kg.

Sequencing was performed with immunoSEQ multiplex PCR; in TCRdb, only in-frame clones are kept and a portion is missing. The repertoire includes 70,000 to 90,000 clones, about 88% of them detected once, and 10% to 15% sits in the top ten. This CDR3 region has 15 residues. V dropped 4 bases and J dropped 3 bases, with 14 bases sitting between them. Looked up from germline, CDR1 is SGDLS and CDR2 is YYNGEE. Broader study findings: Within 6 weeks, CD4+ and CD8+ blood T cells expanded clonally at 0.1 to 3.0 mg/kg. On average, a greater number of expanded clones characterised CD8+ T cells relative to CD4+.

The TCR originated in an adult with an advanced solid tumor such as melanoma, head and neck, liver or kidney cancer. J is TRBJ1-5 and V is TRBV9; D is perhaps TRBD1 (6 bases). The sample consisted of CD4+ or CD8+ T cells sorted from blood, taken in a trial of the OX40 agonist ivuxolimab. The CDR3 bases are TGTGCCAGCAGCCTACAGGGAGTGACCAATCAGCCCCAGCATTTT. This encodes CASSLQGVTNQPQHF.